The 20 T cell receptor beta chains presented below share a single source sample, sequenced in a study of blood T cell repertoires in COVID-19. Generated by immunoSEQ multiplex PCR, the TCRdb table keeps only in-frame clones and is missing some. Here the sample spans 220,000 or so clones, roughly 89% being singletons. Sequencing was performed on PBMCs or T cells enriched from blood (not recorded which). These receptors were taken from a young man who had been exposed to COVID-19.

The gene calls are TRBV4-2 and TRBJ2-5; 10 bases line up with TRBD1. The CDR3 has 16 amino acids. The junction had 6 bases not matched to a gene; V was cut back by 1 base and J by 4 bases. Germline V CDR1 and CDR2: LGHNA, YNFKEQ. The CDR3 DNA sequence: TGTGCCAGCAGCCAAGCGGGACAGGGGCTAAGAGAGACCCAGTACTTC. Its protein is CASSQAGQGLRETQYF.

This rearrangement joins TRBV7-9 to TRBJ1-2; D unresolved. Trimming removed 5 bases from V and 5 bases from J, with 12 bases in between. The CDR3 covers 13 residues. In germline, CDR1 is SEHNR, CDR2 FQNEAQ (reference sequence). The CDR3 DNA follows: TGTGCCAGCAGCCCATGGCCACAGTATGGCTACACCTTC. It encodes CASSPWPQYGYTF.

The sample holds one count of this clone. This chain joins TRBV6-6 and TRBJ1-5, with 8 bases matching TRBD1. Trimming removed 6 bases from V and 6 bases from J; junction bases left unmatched: 13. Per germline, CDR1 MNHNY and CDR2 SVGAGI (reference sequence). This CDR3 contains 16 residues. The CDR3 here is CASSPGQGGGIQPQHF. CDR3 DNA: TGTGCCAGCAGCCCCGGACAGGGTGGTGGTATTCAGCCCCAGCATTTT.

In the case of this clone: At one end the junction does not follow the germline gene, possibly because of a read error. This rearrangement joins TRBV15 to TRBJ2-6, with 7 positions matching TRBD1. This CDR3 is 15 amino acids long. Germline CDR1 and CDR2: LNHNV and YYDKDF (reference sequence). For the CDR3, the DNA is TGTGCCACCAGGAGAGACAGGGCTGGGGCCAACGTCCTGACTTTC. Amino acids: CATRRDRAGANVLTF.

The chain has TRBV5-1 and TRBJ2-3; 8 nucleotides agree with TRBD1. V lost 4 bases to trimming and J lost 3 bases; unmatched junction nucleotides: 7. The CDR3 length is 15 residues. Germline loops: CDR1 SGHRS, CDR2 YFSETQ. The CDR3 sequence: CASSPRDRRTDTQYF. DNA for the CDR3: TGCGCCAGCAGCCCCCGGGACAGGAGAACAGATACGCAGTATTTT.

The genes are TRBV9 and TRBJ2-3; TRBD2 matches 9 bases. J gave up 0 bases and V 1 base, and 6 bases lay outside the gene matches. The CDR3 totals 17 residues. CDR1 is SGDLS, CDR2 YYNGEE, per germline. CDR3 region: CASSVRAGGTSTDTQYF. Here the CDR3 DNA reads TGTGCCAGCAGCGTACGGGCGGGGGGGACTAGCACAGATACGCAGTATTTT.

V is TRBV4-1 and J is TRBJ2-5, with a weak D call TRBD2 (7 bases). Trimming stripped 4 bases from V and 5 bases from J, with 14 bases between. The germline V gene encodes CDR1 MGHRA and CDR2 YSYEKL. The CDR3 is made up of 14 amino acids. The CDR3 DNA sequence: TGCGCCAGCAGCCCGAGGGGGGGGCCTGAGACCCAGTACTTC. Its protein is CASSPRGGPETQYF.

This clone has a count of ten or more. The V call is TRBV5-4, the J call TRBJ2-7; D not resolved. Germline V lookup: CDR1 SGHNT, CDR2 YYREEE (reference sequence). V was pared by 4 bases and J by 9 bases, with 5 bases between. The CDR3 totals 9 residues. The CDR3 nucleotides read TGTGCCAGCAGCCCCAGGCAGTACTTC. It codes for CASSPRQYF.

The chain joins TRBV12-5 to TRBJ1-1, with D perhaps TRBD1 (5 bases). This CDR3 contains 13 residues. V was cut by 1 base and J by 5 bases, with 8 bases left in between. CDR1 LGHNT and CDR2 FRNRAP come from the germline V gene. CDR3 region: CASGLAGGTEAFF. The CDR3 DNA follows: TGTGCTAGTGGTTTGGCCGGGGGGACTGAAGCTTTCTTT.

The chain combines TRBV2 with TRBJ2-1; 11 nucleotides align to TRBD2. The germline gives CDR1 SNHLY, CDR2 FYNNEI. With V trimmed by 3 bases and J by 7 bases, 2 bases remained unmatched. This CDR3 has 14 residues. The CDR3 here is CASSDSGGANEQFF. The CDR3 bases are TGTGCCAGCAGTGATAGCGGGGGGGCGAATGAGCAGTTCTTC.

This chain uses TRBV4-1 with TRBJ2-3; D not resolved. Germline CDR1 and CDR2: MGHRA and YSYEKL. Between the trimmed V and J ends, which lost 0 bases and 6 bases, there was a span of 19 bases. CDR3 length: 17 amino acids. In DNA form, the CDR3 reads TGCGCCAGCAGCCAAGATCTCGGGTTACCCGCCCGGGATACGCAGTATTTT. Translation gives CASSQDLGLPARDTQYF.

The chain joins TRBV7-6 to TRBJ2-7; 12 bases map to TRBD1. V lost 5 bases, J lost 7 bases, and 15 bases stayed unmatched. Germline lookup yields CDR1 SGHVS and CDR2 FNYEAQ. The CDR3 covers 17 residues. The CDR3 region is CASSLRPPGQGAWEQYF. Here the CDR3 DNA reads TGTGCCAGCAGCCTTAGGCCACCGGGACAGGGGGCGTGGGAGCAGTACTTC.

This chain joins TRBV28 and TRBJ2-7, with TRBD1 identical over 10 bases. The V gene's germline CDR1 is MDHEN and CDR2 SYDVKM. This CDR3 is built from 16 residues. J gave up 5 bases and V 5 bases, and 12 bases lay outside the gene matches. CDR3 sequence reads: CASSPSLGTGENEQYF. As DNA, the CDR3 is TGTGCCAGCAGTCCATCACTCGGGACAGGGGAAAACGAGCAGTACTTC.

V gene TRBV7-7 combines with J gene TRBJ1-3, with D possibly TRBD1 on 5 matching bases. V dropped 5 bases and J dropped 0 bases, with 23 bases sitting between them. Per the germline V gene, CDR1 is SSHAT and CDR2 is FNYEAQ (reference sequence). The CDR3 spans 19 residues. Here the CDR3 reads CASSPEKGAAKASGNTIYF. The DNA of the CDR3 is TGTGCCAGCAGCCCAGAAAAAGGGGCGGCGAAAGCCTCTGGAAACACCATATATTTT.

The V gene is TRBV2, the J gene TRBJ2-7; D is unresolved. The germline V and J ends were trimmed by 7 bases and 4 bases, with 8 bases remaining between them. Germline CDR1 reads SNHLY; CDR2 reads FYNNEI. The CDR3 has 11 residues. CDR3 DNA sequence: TGTGCCAGCATGCAGGATTACGAGCAGTACTTC. Protein sequence: CASMQDYEQYF. The full variable domain, with the rest looked up from reference TRBV2 and TRBJ2-7, is EPEVTQTPSHQVTQMGQEVILRCVPISNHLYFYWYRQILGQKVEFLVSFYNNEISEKSEIFDDQFSVERPDGSNFTLKIRSTKLEDSAMYFCASMQDYEQYFGPGTRLTVT.

The genes are TRBV6-5 and TRBJ1-5, with D maybe TRBD1 (5 bases). The CDR3 loop spans 13 amino acids. The V end lost 4 bases, the J end lost 4 bases, and 8 bases lay between the germline ends. Germline V gene data show CDR1 as MNHEY and CDR2 as SVGAGI. CDR3 loop: CASSLSGNQPQHF. In DNA form, the CDR3 reads TGTGCCAGCAGTTTGTCAGGGAATCAGCCCCAGCATTTT.

The chain employs TRBV5-4 and TRBJ1-2; weak D call: TRBD1 (5 bases). The V gene's germline CDR1 is SGHNT and CDR2 YYREEE (reference sequence). The CDR3 is 16 residues long. V lost 6 bases to trimming and J lost 5 bases, with 23 bases between them. CDR3 DNA: TGTGCCAGCACCATCGACCCGGGCCGCAAGGGGTATGGCTACACCTTC. It yields the protein CASTIDPGRKGYGYTF. Full variable domain (missing parts from reference TRBV5-4 and TRBJ1-2): ETGVTQSPTHLIKTRGQQVTLRCSSQSGHNTVSWYQQALGQGPQFIFQYYREEENGRGNFPPRFSGLQFPNYSSELNVNALELDDSALYLCASTIDPGRKGYGYTFGSGTRLTVV.

The chain recombines TRBV19 with TRBJ1-4, with 9 bases that match TRBD1. The CDR3 runs 16 residues. Trimming took 1 base from V and 7 from J; bases not matched to a gene: 7. Germline CDR1 reads LNHDA; CDR2 reads SQIVND (reference sequence). This CDR3 is CASSIGPVTGGEKLFF. CDR3 nucleotide sequence: TGTGCCAGTAGTATAGGACCCGTGACAGGGGGTGAAAAACTGTTTTTT.

The chain carries TRBV3-1 (or the pseudogene TRBV3-2) and TRBJ2-2, with D tentatively TRBD2 (5 bases). This CDR3 region has 14 residues. With 8 bases removed from V and 1 base from J, the gap between germline ends came to 11 bases. Germline V gene sequence: CDR1 LGHDT, CDR2 YNNKEL (reference sequence). The CDR3 reads CASSGGQNTGELFF. The CDR3 nucleotides read TGTGCCAGCTCTGGAGGCCAGAACACCGGGGAGCTGTTTTTT.

This chain joins TRBV9 and TRBJ2-2; D unresolved. Germline lookup yields CDR1 SGDLS and CDR2 YYNGEE. The CDR3 totals 12 residues. Trimming took 7 bases from V and 7 from J, leaving 11 bases between them. CDR3 coding DNA: TGTGCCAGCGGGCGTGTAGGCGGGGAGCTGTTTTTT. It translates to CASGRVGGELFF. The variable domain in full, with the rest retrieved from reference TRBV9 and TRBJ2-2, is DSGVTQTPKHLITATGQRVTLRCSPRSGDLSVYWYQQSLDQGLQFLIQYYNGEERAKGNILERFSAQQFPDLHSELNLSSLELGDSALYFCASGRVGGELFFGEGSRLTVL.